Sequencing of this TCR beta chain was carried out in a study of cytomegalovirus exposure and HLA in healthy donors. The study, taken as a whole, reports: Altogether, some 160 TCR beta chains were recorded as cytomegalovirus-associated. CMV serostatus was the sole immune exposure information available.

Amplification used 60 Vbeta primers and 13 Jbeta primers. Produced via immunoSEQ multiplex PCR; TCRdb's table is partial and in-frame only. The sample lists 95,000 or so clones, 60% to 85% occurring once. With regard to this clone: Its specificity is not known.

CDR3 length equals 15 residues. V dropped 8 bases and J dropped 5; count of bases not matched to a gene: 13. Germline V gene sequence: CDR1 SGHVS, CDR2 FQNEAQ. The material sequenced was PBMCs. The rearrangement links TRBV7-8 to TRBJ1-2, with 8 bases identical to TRBD1. The source is a woman aged 40 to 50 in good health and CMV-seronegative. The CDR3 region is CASASSGGNTYGYTF. CDR3 nucleotide sequence: TGTGCCAGCGCATCTTCAGGGGGCAACACTTATGGCTACACCTTC. Together with reference TRBV7-8 and TRBJ1-2, the CDR3 gives the full variable domain: GAGVSQSPRYKVAKRGQDVALRCDPISGHVSLFWYQQALGQGPEFLTYFQNEAQLDKSGLPSDRFFAERPEGSVSTLKIQRTQQEDSAVYLCASASSGGNTYGYTFGSGTRLTVV.